This record looks at one T cell receptor (beta chain) sequence and its context. Its matching antigen is unknown. Only in-frame clones appear in the TCRdb table, and some are missing; sequencing was by immunoSEQ multiplex PCR. Of some 2 million clones in the sample, roughly 94% were seen once. These data come from a study of shared clonotypes between healthy human individuals. General study results and limits: Approximately 5% was the fraction of naive CD4 clonotypes found shared across a few donors.

The CDR3 is 16 amino acids. The V and J ends lost 4 bases and 3 bases, in that order; junction bases with no gene match: 6. Germline lookup yields CDR1 LGHNA and CDR2 YNFKEQ. This chain joins TRBV4-2 and TRBJ2-3; 11 bases align to TRBD2. The clonotype originates from a man younger than 30 in good health. The sample comprised naive CD4+ T cells sorted from blood. Subset denoted: CD45RA+ positively selected. The CDR3 coding sequence is TGTGCCAGCAGCCTCCCGGGGACTAGCGGAACAGATACGCAGTATTTT. Its translation: CASSLPGTSGTDTQYF.